This TCR beta chain stems from a study of cytomegalovirus exposure and HLA in healthy donors. Overall study findings and caveats: Cytomegalovirus association was assigned to about 150 TCR beta chains. In vitro, a few CMV-associated chains proved specific for CMV antigens. Per published accounts, TCR beta sequences correctly predicted the HLA-A and HLA-B alleles of most subjects. There was a cluster of highly shared sequence variants that was likely a sequencing artifact.

Turning to this clone: What it recognizes is unknown.

The CDR3 covers 14 residues. Germline assignment: CDR1 GTSNPN and CDR2 SVGIG (reference sequence). Trimming removed 0 bases at V and 3 bases at J, with 12 bases between. Primers for the PCR totalled 60 Vbeta and 13 Jbeta. The repertoire was sequenced with immunoSEQ multiplex PCR; TCRdb's copy has only in-frame clones and lacks some. The sample lists some 100,000 clones; 70% to 80% were seen once. This chain connects TRBV30 to TRBJ2-7, with a weak D call TRBD1 (5 bases). The specimen sequenced was PBMCs. The TCR comes from a woman aged 18-30 years in good health and CMV-seropositive. The CDR3 reads CAWSVGQGFYEQYF. CDR3 in DNA: TGTGCCTGGAGTGTCGGGCAGGGTTTCTACGAGCAGTACTTC. Supplemented by reference TRBV30 and TRBJ2-7, the full variable domain reads SQTIHQWPATLVQPVGSPLSLECTVEGTSNPNLYWYRQAAGRGLQLLFYSVGIGQISSEVPQNLSASRPQDRQFILSSKKLLLSDSGFYLCAWSVGQGFYEQYFGPGTRLTVT.